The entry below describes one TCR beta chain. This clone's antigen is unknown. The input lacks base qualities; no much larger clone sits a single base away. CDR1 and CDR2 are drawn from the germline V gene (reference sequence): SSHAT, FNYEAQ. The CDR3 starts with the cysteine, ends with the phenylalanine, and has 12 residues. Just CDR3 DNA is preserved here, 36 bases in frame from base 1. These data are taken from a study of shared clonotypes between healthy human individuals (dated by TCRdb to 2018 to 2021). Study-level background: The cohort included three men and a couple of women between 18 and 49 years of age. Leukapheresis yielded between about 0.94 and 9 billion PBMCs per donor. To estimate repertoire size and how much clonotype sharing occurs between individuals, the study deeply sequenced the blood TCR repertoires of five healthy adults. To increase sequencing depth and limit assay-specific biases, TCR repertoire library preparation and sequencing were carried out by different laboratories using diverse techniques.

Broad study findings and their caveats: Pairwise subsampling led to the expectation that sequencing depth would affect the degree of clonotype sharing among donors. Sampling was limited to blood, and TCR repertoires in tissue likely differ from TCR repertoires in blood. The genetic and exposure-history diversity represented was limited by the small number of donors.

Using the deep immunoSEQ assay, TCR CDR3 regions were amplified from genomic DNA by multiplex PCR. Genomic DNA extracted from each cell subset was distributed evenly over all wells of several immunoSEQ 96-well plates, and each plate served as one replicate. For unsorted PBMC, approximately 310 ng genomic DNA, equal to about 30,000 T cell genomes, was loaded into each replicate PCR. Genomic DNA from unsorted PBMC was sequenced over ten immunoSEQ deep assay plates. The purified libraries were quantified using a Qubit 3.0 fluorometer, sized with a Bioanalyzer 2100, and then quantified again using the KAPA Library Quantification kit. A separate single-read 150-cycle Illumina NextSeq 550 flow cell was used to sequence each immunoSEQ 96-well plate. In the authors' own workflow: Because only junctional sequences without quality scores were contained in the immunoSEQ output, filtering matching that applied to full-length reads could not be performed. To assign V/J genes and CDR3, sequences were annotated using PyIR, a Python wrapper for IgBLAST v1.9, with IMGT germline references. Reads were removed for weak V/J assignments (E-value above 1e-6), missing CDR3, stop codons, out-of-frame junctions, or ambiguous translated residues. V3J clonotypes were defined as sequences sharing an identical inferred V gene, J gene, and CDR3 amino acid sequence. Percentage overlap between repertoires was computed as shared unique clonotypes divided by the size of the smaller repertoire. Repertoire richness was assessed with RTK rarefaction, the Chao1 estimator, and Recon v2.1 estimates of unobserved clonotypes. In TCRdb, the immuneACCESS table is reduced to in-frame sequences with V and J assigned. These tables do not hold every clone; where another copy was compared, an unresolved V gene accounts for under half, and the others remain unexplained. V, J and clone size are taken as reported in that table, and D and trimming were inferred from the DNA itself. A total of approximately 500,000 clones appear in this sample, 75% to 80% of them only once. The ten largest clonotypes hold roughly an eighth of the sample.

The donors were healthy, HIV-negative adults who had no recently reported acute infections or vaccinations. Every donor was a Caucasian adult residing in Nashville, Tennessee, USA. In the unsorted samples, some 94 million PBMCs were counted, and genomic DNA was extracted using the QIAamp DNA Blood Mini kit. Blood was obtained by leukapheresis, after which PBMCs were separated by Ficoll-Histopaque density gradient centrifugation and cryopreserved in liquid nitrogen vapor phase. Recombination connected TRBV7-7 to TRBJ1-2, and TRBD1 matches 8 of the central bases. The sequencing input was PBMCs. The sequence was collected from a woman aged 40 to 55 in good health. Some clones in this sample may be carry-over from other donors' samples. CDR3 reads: CGDRTFNYGYTF. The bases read TGTGGGGACAGGACCTTTAACTATGGCTACACCTTC.